In this sample, the clone carrying this TCR beta chain turned up once. Looked up from germline, CDR1 is SGHRS and CDR2 is YFSETQ. The CDR3 contains 14 residues. With V trimmed by 3 bases and J by 6 bases, 4 bases remained unmatched. The record originates from a study of cytomegalovirus exposure and HLA in healthy donors. A multiplex PCR was run with 60 Vbeta primers and 13 Jbeta primers. Some clones are missing from TCRdb's copy, which holds only in-frame ones; the method was immunoSEQ multiplex PCR. The data show 150,000 or so clones, with about 83% seen just once and less than 15% held by the top ten.

Sequencing was done on a sample of PBMCs. This sequence originates from a man aged 35 to 55 in good health and CMV-seropositive. This rearrangement joins TRBV5-1 to TRBJ2-2; 8 nucleotides line up with TRBD1. DNA of the CDR3: TGCGCCAGCAGCTGGACAGGGCACCCCGGGGAGCTGTTTTTT. Translated, it gives CASSWTGHPGELFF.